Listed here are 19 T cell receptor beta chains from one sample, sequenced in a study of T cell responses to AZD1222 COVID-19 vaccine. This table comes from immunoSEQ multiplex PCR, and its TCRdb copy is limited to in-frame clones, with some not included. Of some 140,000 clones in the sample, approximately 90% were seen once. The source was peripheral blood, collected on day 0 of AZD1222 vaccination. The receptors come from an adult in good health.

This rearrangement joins TRBV5-4 to TRBJ2-5, with D perhaps given as TRBD1 or TRBD2 (5 bases each). The CDR3 has 15 amino acids. Looked up from germline, CDR1 is SGHNT and CDR2 is YYREEE (reference sequence). Deletions cut 2 bases from V and 5 bases from J, with 16 bases between. DNA of the CDR3: TGTGCCAGCAGCTTTCGTGTGGGCGAGGGGGAGACCCAGTACTTC. Protein: CASSFRVGEGETQYF.

This chain joins TRBV15 and TRBJ2-5, with D possibly called TRBD1 or TRBD2 (6 bases each). Germline V gives CDR1 LNHNV, CDR2 YYDKDF (reference sequence). The CDR3 is 14 residues long. V shed 3 bases and J shed 2 bases, with 10 bases lying between them. This CDR3 is CATSRTGAQETQYF. DNA for the CDR3: TGTGCCACCAGCAGGACGGGGGCTCAAGAGACCCAGTACTTC.

The J gene is TRBJ1-1, the V gene TRBV19, with a tentative D call TRBD1 (5 bases). This CDR3 is built from 15 residues. Per the germline V gene, CDR1 is LNHDA and CDR2 is SQIVND (reference sequence). The V end lost 5 bases, the J end lost 4 bases, and 17 bases lay between the germline ends. In DNA, the CDR3 is TGTGCCAGTAGTTCCTGGCAGGGCCTCGGCACTGAAGCTTTCTTT. This encodes CASSSWQGLGTEAFF.

The genes are TRBV28 and TRBJ2-1, with a possible D match to TRBD2 (6 bases). This CDR3 is built from 14 residues. Germline lookup yields CDR1 MDHEN and CDR2 SYDVKM. Trimming removed 2 bases from V and 6 bases from J, with 11 bases in between. CDR3 sequence reads: CASSLVGGGNEQFF. The CDR3 DNA follows: TGTGCCAGCAGTTTAGTGGGAGGAGGCAATGAGCAGTTCTTC.

This clone was picked up one time. The V call is TRBV3-1 (or the pseudogene TRBV3-2), the J call TRBJ2-1; 9 nucleotides align to TRBD1. CDR3 length equals 17 residues. Trimming cost V 4 bases and J 7 bases; bases outside gene matches: 14. The germline CDR1 and CDR2 sequences are LGHDT and YNNKEL (reference sequence). CDR3 nucleotide sequence: TGTGCCAGCAGCCTTCGTACGTCCGGGACAGGGTGGAATGAGCAGTTCTTC. Translated, it gives CASSLRTSGTGWNEQFF.

The V gene is TRBV18, the J gene TRBJ2-7; D remains ambiguous. Germline V gene lookup returns CDR1 KGHSH and CDR2 LQKENI. Trimming removed 2 bases from V and 3 bases from J, with 8 bases in between. The CDR3 is 13 residues long. The CDR3 reads CASSPSTGYEQYF. The CDR3 bases are TGTGCCAGCTCACCATCCACTGGCTACGAGCAGTACTTC.

The chain has TRBV5-8 and TRBJ1-2; 9 bases map to TRBD1. CDR1 is SGHTS and CDR2 is YDEGEE in the germline V gene. V dropped 6 bases and J dropped 4; count of bases not matched to a gene: 10. The CDR3 has 15 amino acids. CDR3 DNA sequence: TGTGCCAGCACCGTTGGACAGGGGCGCGGCTATGGCTACACCTTC. The encoded protein is CASTVGQGRGYGYTF.

This clone has only a few counts. The rearrangement joins TRBV7-2 to TRBJ2-2; D remains unclear. The CDR3 is made up of 14 amino acids. V lost 3 bases to trimming and J lost 4 bases, with 9 bases between them. Germline V CDR1 and CDR2: SGHTA, FQGNSA. Here the CDR3 reads CASSFSRSTGELFF. In nucleotides, the CDR3 is TGTGCCAGCAGCTTCTCCCGCTCCACCGGGGAGCTGTTTTTT.

The chain uses TRBV6-5 and TRBJ1-2; D remains unclear. This CDR3 comprises 11 residues. The V gene's germline CDR1 is MNHEY and CDR2 SVGAGI. V gave up 2 bases and J gave up 8 bases, with 6 bases separating them. As DNA, the CDR3 is TGTGCCAGCAGTTACGGTGGGGGCTACACCTTC. It is translated as CASSYGGGYTF.

V gene TRBV10-2 combines with J gene TRBJ1-1, with no clear D. The CDR3 consists of 13 residues. With 2 bases removed from V and 7 bases from J, the gap between germline ends came to 11 bases. CDR1 is WSHSY, CDR2 SAAADI, per germline. CDR3: CASSEGPRVEAFF. In DNA, the CDR3 is TGCGCCAGCAGTGAGGGCCCACGGGTTGAAGCTTTCTTT.

This chain links TRBV6-5 with TRBJ1-3; a possible D gene is TRBD1 (5 bases). The germline gives CDR1 MNHEY, CDR2 SVGAGI. Trimming left V 8 bases short and J 3 bases short, with 11 bases between. The CDR3 loop spans 13 amino acids. For the CDR3, the DNA is TGTGCCAGCGATAGGACATTTGGAAACACCATATATTTT. It translates to CASDRTFGNTIYF.

V is TRBV9 and J is TRBJ1-6; tentative D call: TRBD1 (5 bases). V was pared by 0 bases and J by 6 bases, with 10 bases between. From germline, CDR1 is SGDLS and CDR2 YYNGEE. This CDR3 contains 15 residues. CDR3 protein: CASSVGHQGNSPLHF. The CDR3 DNA reads TGTGCCAGCAGCGTAGGCCACCAGGGTAATTCACCCCTCCACTTT.

This chain uses TRBV7-6 with TRBJ1-2; the D gene is possibly TRBD1 (5 bases). Germline V lookup: CDR1 SGHVS, CDR2 FNYEAQ. CDR3 length: 17 residues. The V end lost 1 base, the J end lost 1 base, and 16 bases lay between the germline ends. The CDR3 DNA is TGTGCCAGCAGCTTAGAAATGAAGGGGCCCATTAACTATGGCTACACCTTC. It specifies CASSLEMKGPINYGYTF.

This sequence joins TRBV5-4 and TRBJ1-6; 8 bases are shared with TRBD1. Germline-derived CDR1 and CDR2 are SGHNT and YYREEE (reference sequence). The CDR3 has 17 amino acids. The ends lost 8 bases at V and 4 bases at J; junction bases unmatched: 14. CDR3 in amino acids: CASTSGTGRSYNSPLHF. The CDR3 DNA follows: TGTGCCAGTACCTCCGGGACAGGACGATCTTATAATTCACCCCTCCACTTT.

The chain is built from TRBV12-3 or TRBV12-4 and TRBJ1-5, with a tentative D call TRBD1 (5 bases). V lost 4 bases, J lost 4 bases, and 8 bases lay in between. The CDR3 spans 13 residues. CDR3 in DNA: TGTGCCAGCAGTTGGGACGGTAATCAGCCCCAGCATTTT. It specifies CASSWDGNQPQHF.

The DNA of the CDR3 is TGTGCCAGCAGCCGCGGCGACAGAAAGAATGAAAAACTGTTTTTT. Protein sequence: CASSRGDRKNEKLFF. V gene TRBV7-8 combines with J gene TRBJ1-4; D is possibly TRBD1 (5 bases). The CDR3 has 15 residues. The ends were cut back, 5 bases at V and 5 bases at J, with 15 bases in the middle. Germline assignment: CDR1 SGHVS and CDR2 FQNEAQ.

DNA for the CDR3: TGCGCCAGCAGCTTAGGACAGGGTCGTAATGAAAAACTGTTTTTT. It codes for CASSLGQGRNEKLFF. The chain links TRBV5-1 to TRBJ1-4; 8 bases map to TRBD1. The CDR3 has 15 residues. V was pared by 2 bases and J by 4 bases, with 4 bases of the junction left unmatched. Germline V gene sequence: CDR1 SGHRS, CDR2 YFSETQ.

The table lists this clone with a count of one. CDR3 DNA sequence: TGTGCCAGCAGTTACCCTTTCGGGCGGGAGGTGTACGAGCAGTACTTC. Amino acids: CASSYPFGREVYEQYF. The chain uses TRBV6-8 and TRBJ2-7; 8 nucleotides match TRBD2. Germline V gives CDR1 MNHGY, CDR2 SAAAGT. The CDR3 consists of 16 residues. The J segment lost 4 bases and the V segment lost 2 bases, leaving 10 bases of the junction unmatched.

The genes are TRBV6-1 and TRBJ1-5; 7 nucleotides line up with TRBD1. The germline V gene encodes CDR1 MNHNS and CDR2 SASEGT. The CDR3 runs to 18 residues. V was pared by 3 bases and J by 3 bases, with 14 bases of the junction left unmatched. CDR3 nucleotides: TGTGCCAGCAGTGAGAAACAACAGGGAGGGGGCTCCAATCAGCCCCAGCATTTT. Residues: CASSEKQQGGGSNQPQHF.